This T cell receptor beta chain was profiled in a study of CD8+CD57+ T cells in acquired aplastic anemia. Across the study: Sorted cells (CD4+ and CD8+) yielded DNA amounts that averaged about 2.9 ug.

Trimming at V came to 3 bases and at J to 8 bases, leaving 9 bases not matched to a gene. This CDR3 is built from 14 residues. Germline values: CDR1 ENHRY, CDR2 SYGVKD. Genomic DNA served as template for TCR beta VDJ and CDR3 profiling. TCRdb called the reads again in MiXCR, with one record for every CDR3 protein. The sample records more than 150,000 distinct CDR3 sequences, about half being singletons. Study-level results: The study identified roughly 29 CD8+ CDR3 sequences shared by patients and controls.

It was patients with CD8+CD57+ cell expansion by flow cytometry who were chosen for sequencing. Diagnosis of severe acquired aplastic anemia applied to all patients. Therapy had not been given to patients before blood sampling. In regard to this clonotype: Its antigen is unknown.

The sample taken for sequencing was sorted CD4+, CD8+, or CD8+CD57+ T cells (not recorded which) from PBMCs. The receptor comes from a human donor with aplastic anemia. This chain links TRBV10-3 with TRBJ1-1; the match to TRBD1 covers 7 bases. The CDR3 region has the DNA TGTGCCATCAGTGACTCCGGGACAGCGTTCGAAGCTTTCTTT. This translates into CAISDSGTAFEAFF.